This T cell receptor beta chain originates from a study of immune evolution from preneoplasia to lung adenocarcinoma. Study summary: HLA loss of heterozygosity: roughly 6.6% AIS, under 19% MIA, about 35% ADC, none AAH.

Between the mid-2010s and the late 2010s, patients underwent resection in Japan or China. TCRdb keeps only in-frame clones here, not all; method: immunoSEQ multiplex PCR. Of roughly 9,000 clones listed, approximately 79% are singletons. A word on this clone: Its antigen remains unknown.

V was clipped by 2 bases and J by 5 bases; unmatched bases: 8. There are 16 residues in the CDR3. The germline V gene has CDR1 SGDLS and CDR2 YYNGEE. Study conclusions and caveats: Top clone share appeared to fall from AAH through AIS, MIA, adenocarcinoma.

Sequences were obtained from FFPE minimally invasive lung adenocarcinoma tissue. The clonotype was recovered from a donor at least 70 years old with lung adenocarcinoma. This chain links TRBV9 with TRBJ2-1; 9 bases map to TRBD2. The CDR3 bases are TGTGCCAGCAGCGTCTTAGCGGGAGCGAGCCACAATGAGCAGTTCTTC. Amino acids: CASSVLAGASHNEQFF.